What follows is one T cell receptor (beta chain) and its context. Its matching antigen is unknown. This table comes from immunoSEQ multiplex PCR, and its TCRdb copy is limited to in-frame clones, with some not included. The profile shows around 58,000 clones, 80% to 90% of them singletons. Trimming took 3 bases from V and 5 from J; bases not matched to a gene: 8. In germline, CDR1 is SGHDT, CDR2 YYEEEE. CDR3 size: 15 residues. The data were taken from a study of T cell responses to AZD1222 COVID-19 vaccine. Findings and limits, study-wide: Vaccine-associated CD4 TCRs spanned spike, dominant at 160-218 and 743-854. The study sampled repertoires only after the peak T cell response. Clonal diversity was possibly underestimated; the donors were predominantly white British and more often female.

Sequencing was performed on peripheral blood, taken 28 days after the second AZD1222 dose. J is TRBJ1-1 and V is TRBV5-6, with TRBD1 matching 9 bases. The source of this sequence is an adult who received the AZD1222 COVID-19 vaccine. Written as DNA, the CDR3 is TGTGCCAGCAGCTCCGAAGGGGACAGGGCGACTGAAGCTTTCTTT. Amino acids: CASSSEGDRATEAFF.